The 18 T cell receptor beta chains listed next were all sequenced from one sample in a study of shared clonotypes between healthy human individuals. Method: immunoSEQ multiplex PCR; TCRdb's copy keeps in-frame clones and lacks some. The table shows about 1.1 million clones, with around three quarters occurring only once. Sequencing was carried out using memory CD4+ T cells from PBMCs. Subset defined: CD45RA-negative fraction. The receptors originated from a man aged 18-30 years in good health. Some clones in this sample may be carry-over from other donors' samples.

The rearrangement joins TRBV7-2 to TRBJ1-5, with TRBD1 matching over 9 bases. The V gene end was trimmed by 0 bases and the J gene end by 6 bases; junction bases not matched to a gene: 3. The CDR3 extends over 15 amino acids. Germline V gene sequence: CDR1 SGHTA, CDR2 FQGNSA. CDR3 DNA: TGTGCCAGCAGCTTAGCGCTGACAGGGGGTCAGCCCCAGCATTTT. It codes for CASSLALTGGQPQHF.

This clone appeared a few times. V is TRBV7-2 and J is TRBJ2-7; D might be TRBD1 (6 bases). Trimming cost V 2 bases and J 5 bases, with 16 bases left between them. In germline, CDR1 is SGHTA, CDR2 FQGNSA. The length of the CDR3 is 15 residues. The CDR3 DNA reads TGTGCCAGCAGCTTATTCCCGACAGGCCCACACGAGCAGTACTTC. It encodes CASSLFPTGPHEQYF.

On this clone itself: This likely came from a read error, as a far larger clone is one base away. The rearrangement links TRBV6-6 to TRBJ2-7; 10 nucleotides line up with TRBD2. This CDR3 region has 16 residues. The germline V gene has CDR1 MNHNY and CDR2 SVGAGI (reference sequence). DNA for the CDR3: TGTGCCAGCAGTTACACGGCTAGCGGGAGCTCCCACGAGCAGTACTTC. This codes for CASSYTASGSSHEQYF.

The rearrangement joins TRBV28 to TRBJ2-3; a weak D match, TRBD2 (5 bases). Germline V gene sequence: CDR1 MDHEN, CDR2 SYDVKM. CDR3 size: 14 residues. Trimming pared 6 bases from V and 2 bases from J, leaving 12 bases between. CDR3: CASRTGRDTDTQYF. CDR3 DNA: TGTGCCAGCAGAACCGGACGGGACACAGATACGCAGTATTTT.

The chain employs TRBV30 and TRBJ2-7; D is ambiguous. The CDR3 spans 13 residues. Germline V gene data show CDR1 as GTSNPN and CDR2 as SVGIG (reference sequence). Trimming took 2 bases from V and 6 from J, leaving 14 bases between them. This chain's CDR3 is CAWSTASYGEQYF. As DNA, the CDR3 is TGTGCCTGGAGTACCGCTTCCTACGGCGAGCAGTACTTC.

The genes are TRBV28 and TRBJ2-7, with 7 bases identical to TRBD2. CDR3 length equals 13 residues. Germline trimming cut 7 bases from V and 4 bases from J; bases unmatched to any gene: 7. Germline CDR1 reads MDHEN; CDR2 reads SYDVKM. The CDR3 region is CASNQGGRYEQYF. CDR3 in DNA: TGTGCCAGCAACCAGGGAGGGCGGTACGAGCAGTACTTC.

This sequence joins TRBV5-1 and TRBJ1-4, with unresolved D. CDR1 is SGHRS, CDR2 YFSETQ, per germline. The CDR3 totals 13 residues. The V gene lost 0 bases and the J gene lost 7 bases, with 7 bases spanning the gap. The CDR3 DNA reads TGCGCCAGCAGCTTGGGGCTTACTGAAAAACTGTTTTTT. The encoded protein is CASSLGLTEKLFF.

The chain combines TRBV6-4 with TRBJ2-1; D call uncertain. With 4 bases removed from V and 7 bases from J, the gap between germline ends came to 20 bases. This CDR3 comprises 16 residues. Germline-derived CDR1 and CDR2 are MRHNA and SNTAGT. CDR3 in amino acids: CASSARPYRSSNEQFF. The CDR3 bases are TGTGCCAGCAGTGCCCGTCCGTATCGGAGCTCTAATGAGCAGTTCTTC.

The rearrangement links TRBV6-6 to TRBJ2-7; the match to TRBD1 covers 10 bases. Germline V gene data show CDR1 as MNHNY and CDR2 as SVGAGI (reference sequence). J lost 6 bases, V lost 8 bases, and 7 bases had no gene match. The CDR3 contains 13 residues. CDR3 in amino acids: CASRDRGHGEQYF. The CDR3 nucleotides read TGTGCCAGCCGTGACAGGGGGCATGGCGAGCAGTACTTC.

Comment on this clone: The sample carries other DNA sequences with the same CDR3. This rearrangement joins TRBV28 to TRBJ1-2, with D uncertain. CDR3 length: 12 amino acids. The germline CDR1 and CDR2 sequences are MDHEN and SYDVKM. Trimming took 5 bases from V and 8 from J, leaving 12 bases between them. This chain's CDR3 is CASSPPGRGYTF. CDR3 coding DNA: TGTGCCAGCAGTCCTCCTGGTCGAGGCTACACCTTC.

This clone was seen once. The chain couples TRBV28 to TRBJ2-2, with D uncertain. Trimming pared 1 base from V and 9 bases from J, leaving 12 bases between. Germline V gene data show CDR1 as MDHEN and CDR2 as SYDVKM. The CDR3 loop spans 14 amino acids. The CDR3 DNA reads as TGTGCCAGCAGTTTATATCCGGGTTCAAGGGAGCTGTTTTTT. Amino acids: CASSLYPGSRELFF.

This rearrangement joins TRBV6-1 to TRBJ1-5, with D possibly TRBD1 on 6 matching bases. The V end lost 2 bases, the J end lost 4 bases, and 12 bases lay between the germline ends. The CDR3 is made up of 15 amino acids. The germline gives CDR1 MNHNS, CDR2 SASEGT. The CDR3 loop is CASSEQGHTNQPQHF. The CDR3 DNA sequence: TGTGCCAGCAGTGAACAGGGACACACGAATCAGCCCCAGCATTTT.

The chain combines TRBV5-8 with TRBJ1-1; TRBD1 agrees at 7 bases. CDR3 size: 11 residues. The V gene end was trimmed by 4 bases and the J gene end by 11 bases; junction bases not matched to a gene: 5. Germline CDR1 SGHTS, CDR2 YDEGEE. The DNA for the CDR3 is TGTGCCAGCAGCCGGACAGGAGGCGCTTTCTTT. Translated: CASSRTGGAFF.

CDR3 protein: CASSFSGRADYNEQFF. In DNA form, the CDR3 reads TGCGCCAGCAGCTTTTCCGGGAGGGCGGACTACAATGAGCAGTTCTTC. V is TRBV5-1 and J is TRBJ2-1; 8 positions agree with TRBD2. The junction had 7 bases not matched to a gene; V was cut back by 2 bases and J by 3 bases. Per germline, CDR1 SGHRS and CDR2 YFSETQ. The CDR3 is 16 residues long.

The chain couples TRBV7-9 to TRBJ1-4, with D possibly TRBD1 on 5 matching bases. Looked up from germline, CDR1 is SEHNR and CDR2 is FQNEAQ (reference sequence). Trimming took 5 bases from V and 8 from J, leaving 15 bases between them. CDR3 length: 14 amino acids. The CDR3 loop is CASSQSGPGEKLFF. The CDR3 DNA follows: TGTGCCAGCAGCCAGTCGGGGCCGGGGGAAAAACTGTTTTTT.

This clone was observed a few times. J is TRBJ2-7 and V is TRBV18; 7 bases are a match to TRBD2. Germline CDR1 and CDR2: KGHSH and LQKENI. The V gene end was trimmed by 4 bases and the J gene end by 0 bases; junction bases not matched to a gene: 6. This CDR3 has 15 residues. CDR3 coding DNA: TGTGCCAGCTCACGGGCTAGCGGAGACTCCTACGAGCAGTACTTC. This codes for CASSRASGDSYEQYF.

In this sample, this clone turned up many times. This chain links TRBV6-1 with TRBJ2-7, with 7 bases fitting TRBD1. The germline gives CDR1 MNHNS, CDR2 SASEGT. Unmatched junction bases numbered 11, after V lost 10 bases and J lost 2 bases. The CDR3 runs 14 residues. The CDR3: CATKPDRATYEQYF. CDR3 bases: TGTGCCACCAAACCAGACAGGGCCACCTACGAGCAGTACTTC.

This sequence joins TRBV7-2 and TRBJ2-7, with a tentative D call TRBD1 (5 bases). V lost 4 bases and J lost 5, with 9 bases in between. Germline loops: CDR1 SGHTA, CDR2 FQGNSA. CDR3 length: 12 amino acids. Here the CDR3 DNA reads TGTGCCAGCAGCTCCCAGGGCCACGAGCAGTACTTC. This sequence encodes CASSSQGHEQYF.